This T cell receptor beta chain was identified during a study of OX40 agonist ivuxolimab in advanced cancers. About this clone: The antigen remains undetermined.

Sequencing used immunoSEQ multiplex PCR; TCRdb keeps in-frame clones, though not all of them. The sample shows 25,000 or so clones, roughly 66% of them seen only once. J lost 6 bases, V lost 6 bases, and 4 bases had no gene match. Looked up from germline, CDR1 is MNHEY and CDR2 is SMNVEV (reference sequence). The CDR3 consists of 13 residues. Study-level findings and limits: It was not determined which antigens were specifically recognized by the peripheral T cells that had undergone clonal expansion. Doses of 0.1 to 3.0 mg/kg were accompanied by clonal expansion of CD4+ and CD8+ blood T cells by week 6.

Peripheral blood came from all dose cohorts at three timepoints. This receptor was taken from an adult with an advanced solid tumor such as melanoma, head and neck, liver or kidney cancer. The chain uses TRBV27 and TRBJ2-1; 8 bases agree with TRBD1. Sequenced material: CD4+ or CD8+ T cells sorted from blood, taken in a trial of the OX40 agonist ivuxolimab. CDR3 in amino acids: CASRKTGVNEQFF. CDR3 in DNA: TGTGCCAGCAGGAAGACAGGGGTCAATGAGCAGTTCTTC.